The source of this T cell receptor (beta chain) is a study of blood T cell repertoires in COVID-19 (TCRdb year 2020). For the study in its entirety: Samples from collaborators originated in the United States, Italy and Spain and spanned both the acute and convalescent phases of COVID-19. The dataset comprised deeply sampled blood TCRbeta repertoires from subjects exposed to, actively infected with, or recovered from COVID-19. Samples were obtained from the ongoing ImmuneRACE study (first 160 participants) and from some 1,200 subjects provided by 6 global collaborators. Nearly every sample came with metadata listing a de-identified subject ID, COVID-19 status, age in years and sex. A freely available public database, intended as a resource for researchers studying the immune response to SARS-CoV-2, is where the repertoires were released. Where HLA class I and class II types were available, the types were taken from metadata supplied by the sample provider, not from assay-based typing. The prospective study material was composed of cDNA or gDNA derived from T cells, B-cell-depleted T cells, or PBMCs. Points the paper makes about the study in general: The quantity of clinical and demographic metadata differed by source and by participant and was supplied without curation.

The immunoSEQ Assay, a bias-controlled multiplex PCR, was used to amplify TCRbeta CDR3 regions from genomic DNA. For the original study's pipeline: Within the assay, amplification of reference gene primers was used to estimate how many nucleated cells each sample contained. To quantify the absolute abundance of each unique TCRbeta CDR3 rearrangement, sequence reads were collapsed and filtered. For each sample, productive Simpson clonality was calculated as the square root of Simpson's diversity index over productive rearrangements. As stored in TCRdb, this immuneACCESS dataset retains in-frame rearrangements with V and J assigned. A fraction of the clones does not appear; measured against another copy, unresolved V genes explain less than half of the discrepancy, and the remainder lacks a known reason. The DNA gave D and trimming, while V, J and clone size come from that table. In this sample the table shows about 160,000 clones, about four fifths of which occur a single time. The top ten hold around 3.7% of the sample.

Germline trimming amounts to 1 base on V and 2 bases on J, with 0 as the count of junction bases outside the gene matches. The germline V gene provides CDR1 SGHRS and CDR2 YFSETQ. Including cysteine and phenylalanine, the CDR3 has 16 amino acids. Only CDR3 DNA remains: 48 bases, in frame from the first base. In the case of this clone: The clone's antigen remains unknown. The record has no base qualities; no much larger clone is one base away.

Enrolling through a virtual design, the prospective study's participants ranged in age from roughly 18 to 90 years and lived across around 25 United States geographic areas. In the prospective study, participants were assigned to cohorts based on the clinical history participants reported in a screening survey and a study questionnaire. Recovered participants in ImmuneRACE Cohort 3 were defined by two consecutive negative NP/OP PCR tests, clearance by a healthcare professional, or resolution of symptoms. In the prospective study, mobile phlebotomists collected whole blood, serum and a nasopharyngeal or oropharyngeal swab from each participant. Over an approximately 2-month period, participants in the prospective study had the option of providing additional blood draws and questionnaires. Before DNA extraction, blood samples from the prospective study were shipped at room temperature or frozen.

Input material: PBMCs or T cells enriched from blood (not recorded which). The sequence came from a woman aged 55 to 70 who had recovered from COVID-19. Recombination linked TRBV5-1 to TRBJ2-1; 13 bases in the junction line up with TRBD2. The sequenced DNA: TGCGCCAGCAGCTTGACTAGCGGGGGGGCCTACAATGAGCAGTTCTTC. It specifies CASSLTSGGAYNEQFF. The variable domain in full, with residues beyond the CDR3 obtained from the reference TRBV5-1 and TRBJ2-1 genes, is KAGVTQTPRYLIKTRGQQVTLSCSPISGHRSVSWYQQTPGQGLQFLFEYFSETQRNKGNFPGRFSGRQFSNSRSEMNVSTLELGDSALYLCASSLTSGGAYNEQFFGPGTRLTVL.